The 3 T cell receptor beta chains below were found in one sample sequenced in a study of T cell responses to AZD1222 COVID-19 vaccine. Measured with immunoSEQ multiplex PCR; TCRdb has only the in-frame clones, and not every one. The sample contains around 150,000 clones, roughly 88% of which appear only once. The specimen was peripheral blood, collected 28 days after the second AZD1222 dose. The receptor set was obtained from an adult who received the AZD1222 COVID-19 vaccine.

The chain combines TRBV5-4 with TRBJ2-7; 14 bases match TRBD2. This CDR3 comprises 15 residues. The V gene end was trimmed by 4 bases and the J gene end by 7 bases; junction bases not matched to a gene: 7. Germline CDR1 is SGHNT and CDR2 is YYREEE (reference sequence). The DNA for the CDR3 is TGTGCCAGCAGCGCCGGACTAGCGGGGGGCGTTGAGCAGTACTTC. Translation gives CASSAGLAGGVEQYF.

A remark on this clone: Other DNA sequences within the sample encode an identical CDR3. This chain joins TRBV30 and TRBJ1-1, with TRBD1 matching over 7 bases. Germline-derived CDR1 and CDR2 are GTSNPN and SVGIG (reference sequence). After removal of 3 bases from V and 5 bases from J, the junction contained 0 bases not matched to a gene. The CDR3 is 11 amino acids. CDR3 in DNA: TGTGCCTGGAGCAGGGGGACTGAAGCTTTCTTT. It encodes CAWSRGTEAFF.

The J gene is TRBJ1-1, the V gene TRBV7-6; 7 bases align to TRBD1. With 5 bases clipped from V and 1 base from J, the junction kept 10 bases outside the gene matches. Per the germline V gene, CDR1 is SGHVS and CDR2 is FNYEAQ. This CDR3 is 16 amino acids long. The CDR3 is CASSPFNRGENTEAFF. The DNA of the CDR3 is TGTGCCAGCAGCCCATTCAACAGGGGAGAGAACACTGAAGCTTTCTTT.